This T cell receptor beta chain was sequenced during a study of blood T cells in healthy people across ages (dated by TCRdb to the mid-2010s). About the study as a whole: In model experiments, template switching captured roughly one uniquely barcoded TCR beta cDNA molecule for every two T cells. To track age-related changes in TCR beta repertoire diversity, the study relied on deep sequencing normalized with unique cDNA molecular identifiers. The donors were divided into four age groups: young (average about 16 years), middle-aged (over 35), aged (around 67) and long-lived (about 90). Donors of different ages were randomly distributed across sequencing lanes to avoid experimental bias. The study analyzed two additional independent replicas of 1 million unique cDNA reads from the same blood draw for two donors, one aged 18 to 30 and one aged 80 or older. Overall study results and their limits: Because the CMV infection status of the donors was unknown, age-related changes in expanded clonotypes may potentially have been confounded. There was a strong correlation between observed TCR beta diversity and the percentage of naive T cells measured by flow cytometry. As age increased, observed TCR beta diversity per million T cells dropped in a roughly linear way, and a significant reduction was already evident by age roughly 40. Bulk unsorted PBMC profiling prevented conclusive comparison of naive and antigen-experienced compartments. Total diversity estimates from one million sequenced T cells were considered lower bounds and underestimates. Compared with the aged group, more naive CD4+ T cells, fewer expanded clones and increased TCR diversity were shown by the long-lived group, suggesting age selection.

The donors were roughly 40 Caucasian individuals from Russia, aged roughly 6 to 95 years, who were systemically healthy. Each donor gave 8 to 10 milliliters of peripheral blood, drawn into EDTA-treated Vacutainer tubes. PBMCs were isolated by Ficoll-Paque density-gradient centrifugation, with at least 7 million obtained per sample. Total RNA, at least 5.5 micrograms per sample, was extracted from PBMCs with Trizol reagent. Naive CD45RAhigh/CD27high T cell percentages were measured by flow cytometry on a PBMC aliquot from every donor. On this clonotype itself: Its antigen specificity is not known. Base qualities were left out, and no much larger clone turns up one base away.

The CDR1 and CDR2 encoded by the germline V gene are MNHEY and SVGAGI. The CDR3 goes from the cysteine to the phenylalanine over 14 residues. CDR3 DNA only is kept here, 42 bases in frame from base 1. The library came from 5' RACE. Sequencing used an Illumina HiSeq 2500. A second roughly 7 to 11 cycle PCR used a sample-barcoded 5' primer and a J-beta primer mix. A unique molecular identifier was introduced onto each TCR beta cDNA molecule by a template-switch 5' adaptor carrying 12 random nucleotides. At least 3 million CDR3-containing paired-end reads were obtained from each sample. All of the RNA was converted into first-strand cDNA using the Mint cDNA synthesis kit, with a TRBC-specific oligonucleotide serving as the primer. After uracil-DNA glycosylase treatment, a first 18-cycle PCR used universal primers M1SS and BC2_uni_R on all cDNA. The authors' pipeline ran thus. For normalization, 1 million high-quality reads were randomly selected from each sample, with every read carrying a distinct molecular identifier. Instead of being binned into consensus sequences, reads that shared molecular identifiers were thrown out. MiTCR, with a Q25 quality threshold and the strictest error-elimination algorithm, was used for CDR3 identification, clonotype clustering and error correction. A nonparametric unseen species model with Euler transformation was used to estimate lower-bound total TCR beta diversity. The public reads were quality trimmed at Q25 with fastp and then assembled into clones with MiXCR by TCRdb, keeping productive beta chains. Under each unique CDR3 protein, matching rows form one entry showing the most common genes and DNA. In this record, the V and J calls reflect TCRdb's handling and not the investigators' own analysis. For this sample there are approximately 900,000 distinct CDR3 sequences; 45% to 50% appear just once. The top ten clonotypes cover about an eighth of the sample.

Sequencing was carried out using blood. The source of this sequence is a man aged 25-45 years in good health. The sequence is built from TRBV6-5 and TRBJ2-5; 8 bases in the middle match TRBD2. The end of the DNA fits TRBJ2-7 better, so the J call may be wrong. The DNA reads as follows: TGTGCCAGCGGAGCCAGCGGGGGTAACCACGAGCAGTACTTC. This sequence encodes CASGASGGNHEQYF.